One and the same sample provided the 10 T cell receptor beta chains below, sequenced in a study of cytomegalovirus exposure and HLA in healthy donors. PCR primers comprised 60 Vbeta and 13 Jbeta primers. Sequencing was performed with immunoSEQ multiplex PCR; in TCRdb, only in-frame clones are kept and a portion is missing. This sample has over 250,000 clones, with around two thirds found just once. Sample: PBMCs. The source of these receptors is a female donor in good health and CMV-seronegative.

The chain recombines TRBV27 with TRBJ2-7, with TRBD2 matching over 7 bases. With V trimmed by 7 bases and J by 0 bases, 6 bases remained unmatched. CDR1 is MNHEY, CDR2 SMNVEV, per germline (reference sequence). The CDR3 runs 14 residues. The CDR3 nucleotides read TGTGCCAGCAAGCGGGACGGAAGCTCCTACGAGCAGTACTTC. Translated, it gives CASKRDGSSYEQYF.

This clone was observed a few times. The chain combines TRBV30 with TRBJ1-2, with D possibly matching TRBD1 (5 bases). V lost 1 base and J lost 4, with 13 bases in between. CDR3 length: 14 amino acids. The germline V gene encodes CDR1 GTSNPN and CDR2 SVGIG (reference sequence). This chain's CDR3 is CAWSARQGGYGYTF. The CDR3 bases are TGTGCCTGGAGTGCTCGGCAGGGAGGCTATGGCTACACCTTC. Complete variable domain (other parts from reference TRBV30 and TRBJ1-2): SQTIHQWPATLVQPVGSPLSLECTVEGTSNPNLYWYRQAAGRGLQLLFYSVGIGQISSEVPQNLSASRPQDRQFILSSKKLLLSDSGFYLCAWSARQGGYGYTFGSGTRLTVV.

V and J are TRBV23-1 and TRBJ1-3; D uncertain. TRBV23-1 is flagged as an ORF with uncertain function. The CDR3 extends over 13 amino acids. V dropped 7 bases and J dropped 0 bases, with 7 bases sitting between them. The CDR3 spells CASMRCSGNTIYF. CDR3 DNA: TGCGCCAGCATGCGGTGCTCTGGAAACACCATATATTTT.

This rearrangement joins TRBV10-2 to TRBJ1-5; D unresolved. V lost 6 bases, J lost 7 bases, and 10 bases lay in between. In germline, CDR1 is WSHSY, CDR2 SAAADI. The CDR3 is 12 amino acids. The CDR3 nucleotides are TGCGCCAGCAGGGATGGCGGGCAGCCCCAGCATTTT. Translation gives CASRDGGQPQHF.

This clone was recorded only once. The rearrangement joins TRBV7-9 to TRBJ1-4; 7 bases match TRBD1. J was trimmed by 8 bases and V by 2 bases; bases with no gene match: 8. CDR1 SEHNR and CDR2 FQNEAQ come from the germline V gene (reference sequence). The CDR3 has 15 amino acids. The CDR3 protein is CASSLSLRGQEKLFF. The CDR3 DNA reads as TGTGCCAGCAGCTTAAGTCTGAGGGGGCAGGAAAAACTGTTTTTT.

This rearrangement joins TRBV11-2 to TRBJ1-1; 9 bases agree with TRBD1. CDR3 length: 15 amino acids. Germline assignment: CDR1 SGHAT and CDR2 FQNNGV. Trimming removed 5 bases from V and 0 bases from J; junction bases left unmatched: 4. The CDR3 nucleotides read TGTGCCAGCAGCCCCTGGGACAGGGTGAACACTGAAGCTTTCTTT. Translated: CASSPWDRVNTEAFF.

The chain couples TRBV11-2 to TRBJ2-7; TRBD1 aligns across 11 bases. Per germline, CDR1 SGHAT and CDR2 FQNNGV. Losses at the gene ends were 4 bases for V and 2 bases for J; bases not matched to a gene: 13. The CDR3 sequence is 18 residues long. This CDR3 is CASSSPPRRGQGAYEQYF. The CDR3 bases are TGTGCCAGCAGCTCCCCCCCGCGTCGGGGACAGGGGGCCTACGAGCAGTACTTC.

This clone has just one count. The rearrangement uses TRBV19 and TRBJ2-2; 9 bases line up with TRBD2. Germline-derived CDR1 and CDR2 are LNHDA and SQIVND (reference sequence). The junction had 8 bases not matched to a gene; V was cut back by 7 bases and J by 5 bases. CDR3 length: 15 amino acids. CDR3 in DNA: TGTGCCAGTATAAATAGCGGGAGTTATACCGGGGAGCTGTTTTTT. The encoded protein is CASINSGSYTGELFF.

The chain couples TRBV27 to TRBJ2-7; 9 nucleotides line up with TRBD2. This CDR3 spans 16 amino acids. Germline V gene data show CDR1 as MNHEY and CDR2 as SMNVEV (reference sequence). V lost 5 bases to trimming and J lost 4 bases; unmatched junction nucleotides: 12. In DNA form, the CDR3 reads TGTGCCAGCAGTCGTTGGTTCAAGCGGGAGGTTTACGAGCAGTACTTC. Translation gives CASSRWFKREVYEQYF.

The rearrangement links TRBV27 to TRBJ2-7; 7 nucleotides agree with TRBD2. CDR1 and CDR2 (germline): MNHEY, SMNVEV (reference sequence). The junction had 13 bases not matched to a gene; V was cut back by 3 bases and J by 5 bases. The length of the CDR3 is 16 residues. DNA of the CDR3: TGTGCCAGCAGTTTTTCGACTAGCTGGTCTACTGACGAGCAGTACTTC. Translating it yields CASSFSTSWSTDEQYF.